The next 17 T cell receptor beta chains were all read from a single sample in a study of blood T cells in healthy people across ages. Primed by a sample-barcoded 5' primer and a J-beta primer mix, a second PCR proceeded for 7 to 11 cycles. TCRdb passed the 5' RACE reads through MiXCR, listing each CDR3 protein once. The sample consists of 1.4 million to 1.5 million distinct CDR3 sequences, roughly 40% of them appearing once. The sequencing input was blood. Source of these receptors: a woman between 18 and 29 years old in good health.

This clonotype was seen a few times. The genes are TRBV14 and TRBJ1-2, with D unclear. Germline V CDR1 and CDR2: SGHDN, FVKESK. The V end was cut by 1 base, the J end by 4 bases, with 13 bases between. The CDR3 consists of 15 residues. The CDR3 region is CASSQGGTTAYGYTF. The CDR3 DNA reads TGTGCCAGCAGCCAAGGCGGTACTACTGCCTATGGCTACACCTTC.

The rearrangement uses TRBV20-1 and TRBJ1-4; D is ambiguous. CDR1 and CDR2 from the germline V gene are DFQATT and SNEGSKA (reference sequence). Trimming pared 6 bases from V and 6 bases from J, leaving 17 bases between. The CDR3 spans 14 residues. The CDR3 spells CSAPDPRKDEKLFF. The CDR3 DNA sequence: TGCAGTGCCCCAGACCCACGAAAGGATGAAAAACTGTTTTTT.

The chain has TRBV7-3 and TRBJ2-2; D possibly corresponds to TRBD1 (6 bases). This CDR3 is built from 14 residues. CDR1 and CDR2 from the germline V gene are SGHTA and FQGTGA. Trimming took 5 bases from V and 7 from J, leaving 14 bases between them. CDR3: CASSPLQGFGELFF. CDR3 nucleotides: TGTGCCAGCAGCCCACTACAGGGCTTCGGGGAGCTGTTTTTT. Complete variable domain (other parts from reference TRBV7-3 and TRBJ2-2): GAGVSQTPSNKVTEKGKYVELRCDPISGHTALYWYRQSLGQGPEFLIYFQGTGAADDSGLPNDRFFAVRPEGSVSTLKIQRTERGDSAVYLCASSPLQGFGELFFGEGSRLTVL.

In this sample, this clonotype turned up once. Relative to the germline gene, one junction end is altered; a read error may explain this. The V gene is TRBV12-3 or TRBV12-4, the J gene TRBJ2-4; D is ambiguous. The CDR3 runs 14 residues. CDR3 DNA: TGTGCCAGCAGTTTGGGAAACTCCAAAAACATTCGGTACTTC. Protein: CASSLGNSKNIRYF.

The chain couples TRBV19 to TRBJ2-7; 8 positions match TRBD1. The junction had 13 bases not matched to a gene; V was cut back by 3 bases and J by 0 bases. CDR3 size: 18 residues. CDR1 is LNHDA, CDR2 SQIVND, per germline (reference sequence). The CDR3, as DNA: TGTGCCAGTAGTATTACCGGGACAGGCTTCACTTTCTCCTACGAGCAGTACTTC. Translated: CASSITGTGFTFSYEQYF.

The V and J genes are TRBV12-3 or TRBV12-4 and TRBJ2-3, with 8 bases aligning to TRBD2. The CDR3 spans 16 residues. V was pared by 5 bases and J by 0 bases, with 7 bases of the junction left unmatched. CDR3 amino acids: CASSPIAGMSTDTQYF. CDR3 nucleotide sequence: TGTGCCAGCAGTCCTATAGCGGGAATGAGCACAGATACGCAGTATTTT.

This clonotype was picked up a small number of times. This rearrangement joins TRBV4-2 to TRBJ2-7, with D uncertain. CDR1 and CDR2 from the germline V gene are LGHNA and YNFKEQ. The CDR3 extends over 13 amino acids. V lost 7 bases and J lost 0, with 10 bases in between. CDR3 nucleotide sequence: TGTGCCAGCACTGGGATGAGCTCCTACGAGCAGTACTTC. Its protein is CASTGMSSYEQYF.

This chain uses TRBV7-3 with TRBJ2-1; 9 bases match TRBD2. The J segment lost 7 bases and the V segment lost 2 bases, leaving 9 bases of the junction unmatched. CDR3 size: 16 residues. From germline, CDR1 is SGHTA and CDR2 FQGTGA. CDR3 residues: CASSLAGGGVKNEQFF. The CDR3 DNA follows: TGTGCCAGCAGCTTAGCGGGCGGGGGGGTTAAAAATGAGCAGTTCTTC.

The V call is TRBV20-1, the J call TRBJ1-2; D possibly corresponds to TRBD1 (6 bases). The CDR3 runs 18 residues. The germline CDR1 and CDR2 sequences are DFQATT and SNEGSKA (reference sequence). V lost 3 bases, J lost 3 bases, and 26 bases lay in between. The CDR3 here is CSASNSGDNPLLHYGYTF. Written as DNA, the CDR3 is TGCAGTGCTAGTAATTCAGGGGACAACCCCCTTCTCCACTATGGCTACACCTTC.

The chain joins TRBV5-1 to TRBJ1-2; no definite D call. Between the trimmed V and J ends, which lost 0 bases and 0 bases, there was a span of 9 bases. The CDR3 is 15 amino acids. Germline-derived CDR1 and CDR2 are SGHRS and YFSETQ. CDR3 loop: CASSLGGDSNYGYTF. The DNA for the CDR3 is TGCGCCAGCAGCTTGGGTGGCGATTCTAACTATGGCTACACCTTC. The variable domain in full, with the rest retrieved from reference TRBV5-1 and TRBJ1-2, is KAGVTQTPRYLIKTRGQQVTLSCSPISGHRSVSWYQQTPGQGLQFLFEYFSETQRNKGNFPGRFSGRQFSNSRSEMNVSTLELGDSALYLCASSLGGDSNYGYTFGSGTRLTVV.

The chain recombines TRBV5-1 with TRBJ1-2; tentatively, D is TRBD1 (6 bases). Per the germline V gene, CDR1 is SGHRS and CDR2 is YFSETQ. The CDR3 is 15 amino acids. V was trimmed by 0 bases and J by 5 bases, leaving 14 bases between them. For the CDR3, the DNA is TGCGCCAGCAGCTTGGCCGCTGGGGGCGGGTATGGCTACACCTTC. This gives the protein CASSLAAGGGYGYTF.

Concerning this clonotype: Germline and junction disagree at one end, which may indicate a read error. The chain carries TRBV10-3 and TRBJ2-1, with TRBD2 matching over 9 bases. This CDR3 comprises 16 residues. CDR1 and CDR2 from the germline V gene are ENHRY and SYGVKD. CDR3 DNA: TGTGCCATCAGTGAGTCCCCCGCGGGGGGGGGCAATGAGCAGGTCTTC. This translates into CAISESPAGGGNEQVF.

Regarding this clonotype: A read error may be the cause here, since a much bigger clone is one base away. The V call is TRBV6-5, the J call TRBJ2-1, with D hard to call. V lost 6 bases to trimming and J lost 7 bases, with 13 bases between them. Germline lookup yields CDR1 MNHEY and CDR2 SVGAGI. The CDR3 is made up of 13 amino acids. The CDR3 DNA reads TGTGCCAGCAGCCATGGTCAGTCAAATGAGCAGTTCTTC. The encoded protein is CASSHGQSNEQFF.

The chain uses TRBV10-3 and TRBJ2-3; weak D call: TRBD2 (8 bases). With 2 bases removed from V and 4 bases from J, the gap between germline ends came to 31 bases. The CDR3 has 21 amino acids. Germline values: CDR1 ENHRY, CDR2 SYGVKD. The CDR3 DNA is TGTGCCATCAGTGAGACCCCGGGAGGGGGCGACGTACGAGCGAAGCCAGATACGCAGTATTTT. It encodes CAISETPGGGDVRAKPDTQYF.

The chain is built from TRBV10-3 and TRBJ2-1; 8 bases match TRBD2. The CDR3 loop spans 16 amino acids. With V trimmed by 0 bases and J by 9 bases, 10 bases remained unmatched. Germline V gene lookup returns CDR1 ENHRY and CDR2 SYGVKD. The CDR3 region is CAISESTAGEIGEQFF. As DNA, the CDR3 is TGTGCCATCAGTGAGTCAACAGCGGGGGAAATCGGTGAGCAGTTCTTC.

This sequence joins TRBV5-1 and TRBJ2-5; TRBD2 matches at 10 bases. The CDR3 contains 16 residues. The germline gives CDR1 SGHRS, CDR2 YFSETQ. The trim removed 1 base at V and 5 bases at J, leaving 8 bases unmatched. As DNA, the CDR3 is TGCGCCAGCAGCTTGATGGCCCTAGCGGGAGAGGAGACCCAGTACTTC. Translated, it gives CASSLMALAGEETQYF.

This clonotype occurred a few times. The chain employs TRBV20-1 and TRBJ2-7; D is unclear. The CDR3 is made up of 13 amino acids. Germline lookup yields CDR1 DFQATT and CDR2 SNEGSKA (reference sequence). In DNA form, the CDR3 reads TGCAGCGTGCCTCTAACCCACTCCGGGGAGCAGTACTTC. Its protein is CSVPLTHSGEQYF.